These 5 T cell receptor beta chains were sequenced from one sample in a study of cytomegalovirus exposure and HLA in healthy donors. This table comes from immunoSEQ multiplex PCR, and its TCRdb copy is limited to in-frame clones, with some not included. The sample contains 140,000 to 150,000 clones, roughly 87% of which appear only once. Sequencing was performed on PBMCs. These receptors all come from a man younger than 30 in good health and CMV-seropositive.

The V call is TRBV7-2, the J call TRBJ2-7, with unresolved D. V lost 6 bases, J lost 0 bases, and 12 bases lay in between. Germline values: CDR1 SGHTA, CDR2 FQGNSA. The CDR3 has 14 amino acids. CDR3 sequence reads: CASSPDPSSYEQYF. Written as DNA, the CDR3 is TGTGCCAGCAGTCCCGATCCGAGCTCCTACGAGCAGTACTTC.

This chain joins TRBV10-3 and TRBJ2-7; TRBD1 agrees at 8 bases. CDR1 is ENHRY and CDR2 is SYGVKD in the germline V gene. V lost 5 bases, J lost 5 bases, and 14 bases stayed unmatched. The CDR3 extends over 16 amino acids. This CDR3 is CAISQSTGASLNEQYF. The DNA of the CDR3 is TGTGCCATCAGTCAATCGACAGGGGCCTCGCTAAACGAGCAGTACTTC.

The rearrangement uses TRBV4-2 and TRBJ2-7, with 9 bases that match TRBD2. Germline-derived CDR1 and CDR2 are LGHNA and YNFKEQ. The trim removed 4 bases at V and 0 bases at J, leaving 10 bases unmatched. The CDR3 is made up of 17 amino acids. For the CDR3, the DNA is TGTGCCAGCAGCCCTTTACCTAGCGGGAAGAGCTCCTACGAGCAGTACTTC. Residues: CASSPLPSGKSSYEQYF.

With regard to this clone: A read error may produce the germline difference seen at one junction end. The chain couples TRBV7-9 to TRBJ2-7; the match to TRBD1 covers 10 bases. The germline V gene encodes CDR1 SEHNR and CDR2 FQNEAQ (reference sequence). This CDR3 region has 12 residues. As DNA, the CDR3 is TGTGCCAGCAGCTTAGGACAGGGGGCCCATGGCTTC. Translated: CASSLGQGAHGF.

The V gene is TRBV28, the J gene TRBJ2-2, with TRBD1 matching over 9 bases. Germline CDR1 and CDR2: MDHEN and SYDVKM. CDR3 length equals 16 residues. Trimming removed 6 bases from V and 4 bases from J; junction bases left unmatched: 9. The DNA for the CDR3 is TGTGCCAGCAGGAATCCGGGACAGGGCCCCACCGGGGAGCTGTTTTTT. Translated: CASRNPGQGPTGELFF.